Sequencing of this TCR beta chain was carried out in a study of blood T cell repertoires in COVID-19. The V gene lost 2 bases and the J gene lost 5 bases, with 5 bases spanning the gap. This CDR3 has 12 residues. The germline gives CDR1 SGHNT, CDR2 YYREEE (reference sequence). Data came from immunoSEQ multiplex PCR; TCRdb stores just in-frame clones and leaves some out. The sample has some 320,000 clones; about 90% are singletons. No more than 2 weeks before study entry, exposed participants had met a case of COVID-19. Sequences were obtained from PBMCs or T cells enriched from blood (not recorded which). The J gene is TRBJ2-1, the V gene TRBV5-4, with D uncertain. The source of this sequence is a woman between 45 and 65 years old who had been exposed to COVID-19. The CDR3 spells CASSFWHNEQFF. The CDR3 DNA is TGTGCCAGCAGCTTTTGGCACAATGAGCAGTTCTTC.